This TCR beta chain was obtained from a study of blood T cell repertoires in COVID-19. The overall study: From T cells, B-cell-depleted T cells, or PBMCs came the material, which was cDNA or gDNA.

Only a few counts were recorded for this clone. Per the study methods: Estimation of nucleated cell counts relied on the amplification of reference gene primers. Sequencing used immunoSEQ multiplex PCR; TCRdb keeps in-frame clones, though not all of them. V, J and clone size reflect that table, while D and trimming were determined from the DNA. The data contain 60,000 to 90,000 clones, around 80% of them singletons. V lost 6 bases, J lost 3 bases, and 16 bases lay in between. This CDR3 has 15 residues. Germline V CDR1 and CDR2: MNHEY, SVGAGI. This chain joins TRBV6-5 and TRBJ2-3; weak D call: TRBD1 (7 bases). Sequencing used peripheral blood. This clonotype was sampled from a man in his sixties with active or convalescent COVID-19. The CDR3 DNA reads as TGTGCCAGCAGCTCAGGGGGGATAAGGACAGATACGCAGTATTTT. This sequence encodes CASSSGGIRTDTQYF.